Here is one T cell receptor (beta chain) with its context. The antigen remains unidentified. The junction and the germline gene differ at one end; a read error may be behind it. This specimen includes other DNA sequences encoding the same CDR3. Researchers ran the PCR with 60 Vbeta and 13 Jbeta primers. The repertoire was sequenced with immunoSEQ multiplex PCR; TCRdb's copy has only in-frame clones and lacks some. This listing includes roughly 120,000 clones. The CDR3 is made up of 16 amino acids. Looked up from germline, CDR1 is MNHNY and CDR2 is SVGAGI (reference sequence). The data belong to a study of cytomegalovirus exposure and HLA in healthy donors. Overall study context: An early release of data contained around 80 million unique TCRs, which came from HLA-typed donors. When just under 400 donors were genotyped, just over 80% of them were found to fall in the Caucasian-associated ancestry cluster.

Whole-study results and caveats: Investigators reported about 160 TCR beta chains as tied to cytomegalovirus.

The gene calls are TRBV6-6 and TRBJ1-1; D is perhaps TRBD1 (6 bases). Sequencing input: PBMCs. The source is a man in his forties in good health and CMV-seronegative. In DNA form, the CDR3 reads TGCGCCAGCAGTTACCCAGTAGGGACATTGAACACTGAAGCTTTCTTT. Amino acids: CASSYPVGTLNTEAFF.